This entry concerns a single T cell receptor (beta chain). V lost 9 bases and J lost 4, with 8 bases in between. The CDR3 is 11 amino acids. Germline V gene data show CDR1 as LNHDA and CDR2 as SQIVND (reference sequence). This entry comes from a study of blood T cell repertoires in COVID-19. TCRdb's copy holds only in-frame clones and misses some; the assay was immunoSEQ multiplex PCR. The table lists approximately 300,000 clones, 75% to 95% of them singletons. Seattle patients were enrolled during active infection and followed longitudinally. The V and J genes are TRBV19 and TRBJ2-3; D is uncertain. This TCR came from a woman aged 30 to 39 with COVID-19, enrolled during active disease. The sample was peripheral blood. CDR3 in DNA: TGTGCCAGATCCCCCTCAGATACGCAGTATTTT. Protein: CARSPSDTQYF.